This entry is about one T cell receptor (beta chain). Assay: immunoSEQ multiplex PCR; the TCRdb copy retains only in-frame clones and omits some. The table records about 200,000 clones, less than 95% of them present only once. V shed 4 bases and J shed 7 bases, with 10 bases lying between them. This CDR3 comprises 11 residues. From germline, CDR1 is DFQATT and CDR2 SNEGSKA (reference sequence). This specimen comes from a study of T cell responses to AZD1222 COVID-19 vaccine. The source material was peripheral blood, sampled 28 days after the second dose of the MenACWY control vaccine. This TCR came from an adult who received the MenACWY meningococcal vaccine as a control. The gene calls are TRBV20-1 and TRBJ2-5; tentatively, D is TRBD2 (5 bases). The CDR3 nucleotides are TGCAGTGCTATCGGGGATGGGACCCAGTACTTC. Translation: CSAIGDGTQYF.